This T cell receptor beta chain was identified during a study of spatial heterogeneity in lung cancer. Study-wide background: Alpha-chain sequences were consistently detected less often than beta-chain sequences.

This clonotype was detected ten times or more. Its target is not known. Specified time point: sample taken at primary tumor resection. Whole RNA, which was extracted from tumor, nontumor lung tissue or frozen PBMC, was sequenced without any cell sorting. The germline gives CDR1 KGHSH, CDR2 LQKENI. J was trimmed by 2 bases and V by 2 bases; bases with no gene match: 4. The CDR3 sequence is 15 residues long. Study-level results: Higher tumor mutation counts went along with higher counts of expanded intratumoral alpha and beta TCRs.

The presence of a unique molecular identifier marked each TCR cDNA molecule. TCRdb reprocessed the 5' RACE reads with MiXCR, giving one entry per CDR3 protein. The table has roughly 15,000 distinct CDR3 sequences, approximately 4.8% seen once; the top ten hold approximately 20%. This TCR was recovered from a female donor with early-stage non-small cell lung cancer. The chain combines TRBV18 with TRBJ2-3; the match to TRBD1 covers 7 bases. The sequencing here drew on lung tumor tissue, taken at surgery. The DNA of the CDR3 is TGTGCCAGCTCACCAACGGGACAGTCCACAGATACGCAGTATTTT. It translates to CASSPTGQSTDTQYF.